This T cell receptor (beta chain) was sequenced during a study of shared clonotypes between healthy human individuals. Naive CD4+ cells were CD45RA-selected; the remaining cells were memory. On this clone itself: Its antigen is currently unknown.

CDR1 and CDR2 (germline): MNHEY, SMNVEV (reference sequence). There are 15 residues in the CDR3. V was cut by 8 bases and J by 1 base, with 16 bases left in between. Whole-study findings and limits: Relative to clonotypes present in all four donors, those not shared had lower generation probabilities.

Profiled with immunoSEQ multiplex PCR; TCRdb holds only in-frame clones, not every one. Of 2,500,000 or so clones in the sample, under 95% are singletons; the top ten hold 0.37%. This clonotype originated in a man aged 18 to 29 in good health. Some clones in this sample may be carry-over from other donors' samples. The sequenced material came from naive CD4+ T cells from PBMCs. Documented subset: CD45RA+ positively selected. The rearrangement joins TRBV27 to TRBJ2-3; no clear D. In DNA, the CDR3 is TGTGCCAGCCGGATGTGGGGTTCCGGCACAGATACGCAGTATTTT. Protein product: CASRMWGSGTDTQYF.